A single sample gave rise to the 12 T cell receptor beta chains below, sequenced in a study of T cells in Graves' hyperthyroidism and ophthalmopathy. TCR beta CDR3 regions were amplified from RNA. A set of HTBI primers served as the primers for a first-round RT-PCR of the TCR CDR3. One entry per CDR3 protein, called by TCRdb with MiXCR from the multiplex PCR reads. The table lists hundreds of thousands of distinct CDR3 sequences, roughly an eighth of them singletons. Sequencing used blood. The receptors were sampled from a woman between 18 and 29 years old with Graves' hyperthyroidism.

This clonotype was detected ten times or more. The chain couples TRBV3-1 to TRBJ1-2; D is unclear. This CDR3 is 13 amino acids long. Germline V lookup: CDR1 LGHDT, CDR2 YNNKEL (reference sequence). V dropped 0 bases and J dropped 8 bases, with 10 bases sitting between them. CDR3 residues: CASSQDLSWGYTF. CDR3 bases: TGTGCCAGCAGCCAAGATCTGAGTTGGGGCTACACCTTC. The complete variable domain, with remaining parts taken from reference TRBV3-1 and TRBJ1-2, reads DTAVSQTPKYLVTQMGNDKSIKCEQNLGHDTMYWYKQDSKKFLKIMFSYNNKELIINETVPNRFSPKSPDKAHLNLHINSLELGDSAVYFCASSQDLSWGYTFGSGTRLTVV.

In this sample, this clonotype turned up many times. The chain is built from TRBV12-3 or TRBV12-4 and TRBJ2-1; 14 nucleotides align to TRBD2. CDR3 length equals 16 residues. The V segment lost 6 bases and the J segment 9 bases; nucleotides outside the gene matches: 10. In DNA, the CDR3 is TGTGCCAGCAGCCCCGGACTAGCGGGGGGCGAGAGTGAGCAGTTCTTC. Translation gives CASSPGLAGGESEQFF.

This clonotype was seen ten or more times. The chain couples TRBV7-8 to TRBJ2-3, with TRBD2 identical over 11 bases. The CDR3 loop spans 18 amino acids. The germline V gene encodes CDR1 SGHVS and CDR2 FQNEAQ. V lost 4 bases, J lost 0 bases, and 9 bases stayed unmatched. CDR3 nucleotide sequence: TGTGCCAGCAGCTCGTATCCCGGGACTAGCGGAAGCACAGATACGCAGTATTTT. Encoded protein: CASSSYPGTSGSTDTQYF.

This clonotype was picked up many times. The CDR3 coding sequence is TGCAGTGCTAGCCGCAAGAGCACCGGGGAGCTGTTTTTT. Translating it yields CSASRKSTGELFF. The V gene is TRBV20-1, the J gene TRBJ2-2; D gene unclear. In germline, CDR1 is DFQATT, CDR2 SNEGSKA (reference sequence). The V and J ends lost 3 bases and 4 bases respectively, with 9 bases between them. The CDR3 sequence is 13 residues long.

This clonotype was seen at least ten times. This chain joins TRBV27 and TRBJ1-5; perhaps TRBD1 as D (5 bases). Trimming stripped 8 bases from V and 4 bases from J, with 15 bases between. This CDR3 is 14 amino acids long. In germline, CDR1 is MNHEY, CDR2 SMNVEV (reference sequence). The CDR3 spells CASGRGVKNQPQHF. As DNA, the CDR3 is TGTGCCAGCGGTCGGGGGGTGAAGAATCAGCCCCAGCATTTT.

This clonotype was found many times. The chain carries TRBV6-2 or TRBV6-3 and TRBJ2-7; 10 bases fit TRBD2. CDR3 length: 15 amino acids. With V trimmed by 6 bases and J by 3 bases, 8 bases remained unmatched. Looked up from germline, CDR1 is MNHEY and CDR2 is SVGEGT. As DNA, the CDR3 is TGTGCCAGCAGCCCAAGCGGGAGGGCCTTCTACGAGCAGTACTTC. Amino acid sequence: CASSPSGRAFYEQYF.

This clonotype was counted ten times or more. The chain employs TRBV27 and TRBJ1-4, with a weak D call TRBD1 (5 bases). This CDR3 has 17 amino acids. Per the germline V gene, CDR1 is MNHEY and CDR2 is SMNVEV (reference sequence). The ends were cut back, 7 bases at V and 0 bases at J, with 18 bases in the middle. The DNA of the CDR3 is TGTGCCAGCATGATATTTTTTCCGGGACCAACTAATGAAAAACTGTTTTTT. Translation: CASMIFFPGPTNEKLFF.

To note about this clonotype: This may be a read error: a much more frequent sequence differs by one nucleotide. The chain is built from TRBV20-1 and TRBJ1-1, with D unclear. Trimming pared 1 base from V and 8 bases from J, leaving 11 bases between. This CDR3 has 12 amino acids. Germline CDR1 and CDR2: DFQATT and SNEGSKA (reference sequence). This chain's CDR3 is CSARGRRVEAFF. DNA of the CDR3: TGCAGTGCTAGAGGTAGGAGGGTGGAAGCTTTCTTT.

V and J are TRBV19 and TRBJ1-2; D not certain. CDR1 LNHDA and CDR2 SQIVND come from the germline V gene (reference sequence). The CDR3 runs 11 residues. V shed 8 bases and J shed 5 bases, with 9 bases lying between them. The CDR3 DNA reads TGTGCCAGTGGAACGGGGTATGGCTACACCTTC. The encoded protein is CASGTGYGYTF.

This clonotype was seen more than once but under ten times. The CDR3 nucleotides are TGTGCCAGCAGTTCCGCGAAGAGGGGTACAGATACGCAGTATTTT. This encodes CASSSAKRGTDTQYF. The V call is TRBV6-1, the J call TRBJ2-3; perhaps D is TRBD1 or TRBD2 (5 bases each). This CDR3 is built from 15 residues. Trimming removed 5 bases at V and 3 bases at J, with 15 bases between. CDR1 and CDR2 from the germline V gene are MNHNS and SASEGT.

The chain is built from TRBV7-9 and TRBJ2-7; a weak D match, TRBD1 (6 bases). With 4 bases removed from V and 2 bases from J, the gap between germline ends came to 18 bases. The length of the CDR3 is 16 residues. Germline V lookup: CDR1 SEHNR, CDR2 FQNEAQ (reference sequence). This chain's CDR3 is CASSSDSLGMPYEQYF. The CDR3 DNA reads as TGTGCCAGCAGCTCGGACAGTCTGGGGATGCCCTACGAGCAGTACTTC.

A few counts support this clonotype. The chain has TRBV19 and TRBJ2-1; D is perhaps TRBD2 (6 bases). V lost 7 bases and J lost 4, with 17 bases in between. Germline V lookup: CDR1 LNHDA, CDR2 SQIVND (reference sequence). There are 15 residues in the CDR3. CDR3 residues: CASMMQGGRYNEQFF. CDR3 coding DNA: TGTGCCAGTATGATGCAGGGAGGACGGTACAATGAGCAGTTCTTC.